The 24 T cell receptor beta chains in this list originate from one sample, sequenced in a study of blood T cell repertoires in COVID-19. The method was immunoSEQ multiplex PCR; TCRdb's version includes in-frame clones alone and lacks a portion of them. There are around 120,000 clones in the sample; around 91% occur only once, and 3.5% to 4.5% lies in the top ten. What was sequenced was peripheral blood. These receptors were collected from a woman aged 55 to 70 with COVID-19, enrolled during active disease.

The J gene is TRBJ2-5, the V gene TRBV5-4, with TRBD1 matching over 8 bases. This CDR3 is built from 16 residues. V lost 2 bases to trimming and J lost 1 base; unmatched junction nucleotides: 7. Germline V lookup: CDR1 SGHNT, CDR2 YYREEE (reference sequence). This chain's CDR3 is CASSFGQGVGQETQYF. The CDR3 region has the DNA TGTGCCAGCAGCTTTGGACAGGGAGTGGGCCAAGAGACCCAGTACTTC.

This chain uses TRBV7-2 with TRBJ1-6; TRBD1 matches at 10 bases. CDR3 length equals 15 residues. V shed 10 bases and J 10 bases; nucleotides not matched to a gene: 13. Germline V lookup: CDR1 SGHTA, CDR2 FQGNSA. Here the CDR3 DNA reads TGTGCCACCAACCAGGGGACAGGGGAGGGGTCACCCCTCCACTTT. This encodes CATNQGTGEGSPLHF. The full variable domain, completed using reference TRBV7-2 and TRBJ1-6, is GAGVSQSPSNKVTEKGKDVELRCDPISGHTALYWYRQSLGQGLEFLIYFQGNSAPDKSGLPSDRFSAERTGGSVSTLTIQRTQQEDSAVYLCATNQGTGEGSPLHFGNGTRLTVT.

The gene calls are TRBV7-9 and TRBJ1-2; D gene uncertain. In germline, CDR1 is SEHNR, CDR2 FQNEAQ (reference sequence). This CDR3 has 17 amino acids. V lost 2 bases to trimming and J lost 6 bases, with 22 bases between them. The CDR3, as DNA: TGTGCCAGCAGCTTACGGTGGGTTGGGCAGGTGTCGGATGGCTACACCTTC. This encodes CASSLRWVGQVSDGYTF.

V is TRBV5-1 and J is TRBJ2-7; possibly TRBD2 for D (5 bases). The CDR3 has 15 residues. Germline V gene sequence: CDR1 SGHRS, CDR2 YFSETQ. V lost 4 bases to trimming and J lost 2 bases, with 16 bases between them. CDR3 in DNA: TGCGCCAGCAGCCTGCTCGGCGGGTCGGCCTACGAGCAGTACTTC. This codes for CASSLLGGSAYEQYF.

The V gene is TRBV5-1, the J gene TRBJ2-2, with D maybe TRBD1 (6 bases). The germline V and J ends were trimmed by 5 bases and 2 bases, with 16 bases remaining between them. Germline CDR1 reads SGHRS; CDR2 reads YFSETQ. This CDR3 has 16 amino acids. The CDR3 region is CASSRVGQSNTGELFF. In DNA, the CDR3 is TGCGCCAGCAGTCGGGTGGGACAAAGCAACACCGGGGAGCTGTTTTTT.

The chain carries TRBV19 and TRBJ2-3; TRBD2 aligns across 9 bases. V lost 5 bases, J lost 4 bases, and 13 bases stayed unmatched. CDR3 size: 17 residues. Germline CDR1 reads LNHDA; CDR2 reads SQIVND (reference sequence). The CDR3 region is CASSPRRSGGPADTQYF. CDR3 DNA sequence: TGTGCCAGTAGTCCTCGTCGGAGCGGGGGGCCCGCAGATACGCAGTATTTT.

The chain combines TRBV11-2 with TRBJ1-4; TRBD1 agrees at 8 bases. Germline V gene sequence: CDR1 SGHAT, CDR2 FQNNGV. With V trimmed by 4 bases and J by 5 bases, 6 bases remained unmatched. The CDR3 covers 15 residues. CDR3 protein: CASSSVRGRNEKLFF. The CDR3 DNA sequence: TGTGCCAGCAGCTCGGTCAGGGGGCGCAATGAAAAACTGTTTTTT.

The chain is built from TRBV19 and TRBJ2-2; TRBD1 matches at 9 bases. V lost 5 bases and J lost 6; bases outside the gene matches: 4. CDR1 and CDR2 (germline): LNHDA, SQIVND (reference sequence). The CDR3 contains 14 residues. The chain's CDR3 is CASSEDRGAGELFF. The CDR3 region has the DNA TGTGCCAGTAGTGAGGACAGGGGCGCCGGGGAGCTGTTTTTT.

Only one count was recorded for this clone. The chain is built from TRBV4-1 and TRBJ2-7; 8 bases align to TRBD1. Looked up from germline, CDR1 is MGHRA and CDR2 is YSYEKL. This CDR3 spans 15 amino acids. The V segment lost 3 bases and the J segment 3 bases; nucleotides outside the gene matches: 7. The CDR3 nucleotides are TGCGCCAGCAGCCACGTTTCAGGACAGGGCTACGAGCAGTACTTC. Translated: CASSHVSGQGYEQYF.

The chain combines TRBV4-1 with TRBJ1-3; maybe TRBD1 (5 bases). The CDR3 length is 15 residues. Germline V gives CDR1 MGHRA, CDR2 YSYEKL. The ends were cut back, 4 bases at V and 0 bases at J, with 10 bases in the middle. This CDR3 is CASSPRGDSGNTIYF. CDR3 sequence (DNA): TGCGCCAGCAGCCCCCGGGGGGACTCTGGAAACACCATATATTTT.

The CDR3 sequence: CASSVGSGKNTGELFF. Written as DNA, the CDR3 is TGTGCCAGCAGCGTAGGCTCAGGGAAGAACACCGGGGAGCTGTTTTTT. V and J are TRBV9 and TRBJ2-2; D is perhaps TRBD1 (5 bases). Trimming took off 0 bases at V and 1 base at J, with 10 bases between the two ends. Per germline, CDR1 SGDLS and CDR2 YYNGEE. The CDR3 runs to 16 residues.

The genes are TRBV6-6 and TRBJ1-1, with D tentatively TRBD1 (5 bases). The CDR3 covers 15 residues. V lost 6 bases and J 4 bases, leaving 18 bases between the germline ends. CDR1 and CDR2 (germline): MNHNY, SVGAGI (reference sequence). The CDR3 DNA reads as TGTGCCAGCAGGCGGTCTCAGGGTTTAGGCACTGAAGCTTTCTTT. This gives the protein CASRRSQGLGTEAFF.

This chain connects TRBV7-6 to TRBJ2-7, with TRBD1 identical over 8 bases. This CDR3 has 15 amino acids. V lost 5 bases, J lost 0 bases, and 6 bases stayed unmatched. CDR1 SGHVS and CDR2 FNYEAQ come from the germline V gene. This chain's CDR3 is CASSQTGGNSYEQYF. The CDR3 DNA is TGTGCCAGCAGCCAAACAGGGGGAAACTCCTACGAGCAGTACTTC.

The V call is TRBV2, the J call TRBJ1-2; TRBD1 agrees at 9 bases. The CDR3 is 13 amino acids. Germline loops: CDR1 SNHLY, CDR2 FYNNEI. V lost 4 bases, J lost 7 bases, and 4 bases stayed unmatched. The CDR3 loop is CASSAQGAGGYTF. Here the CDR3 DNA reads TGTGCCAGCAGTGCACAGGGGGCGGGTGGCTACACCTTC.

This rearrangement joins TRBV29-1 to TRBJ1-2, with 10 bases fitting TRBD1. The germline gives CDR1 SQVTM, CDR2 ANQGSEA. V was pared by 1 base and J by 1 base, with 0 bases of the junction left unmatched. The CDR3 sequence is 14 residues long. CDR3: CSVEGTGGNYGYTF. DNA of the CDR3: TGCAGCGTTGAAGGGACAGGGGGTAACTATGGCTACACCTTC.

The chain uses TRBV2 and TRBJ1-2; no definite D call. The CDR3 is made up of 13 amino acids. CDR1 SNHLY and CDR2 FYNNEI come from the germline V gene. V lost 1 base, J lost 7 bases, and 10 bases lay in between. CDR3 DNA: TGTGCCAGCAGTGAAGGCAGGAGGAGTGGCTACACCTTC. Translated: CASSEGRRSGYTF.

The V call is TRBV27, the J call TRBJ1-2, with 8 bases identical to TRBD1. V shed 7 bases and J 6 bases; nucleotides not matched to a gene: 10. Germline assignment: CDR1 MNHEY and CDR2 SMNVEV (reference sequence). This CDR3 is 14 amino acids long. Here the CDR3 reads CASKETGEVHGYTF. The CDR3, as DNA: TGTGCCAGCAAAGAGACAGGGGAGGTTCATGGCTACACCTTC.

This clone has a single count. The chain links TRBV5-6 to TRBJ2-5, with D perhaps given as TRBD1 or TRBD2 (5 bases each). V was shortened by 4 bases and J by 1 base, with 14 bases between the two germline ends. From germline, CDR1 is SGHDT and CDR2 YYEEEE. The CDR3 has 15 residues. CDR3 nucleotides: TGTGCCAGCAGCCTGGGACCCGGCGGCCAAGAGACCCAGTACTTC. Translated: CASSLGPGGQETQYF.

This rearrangement joins TRBV2 to TRBJ2-5, with D maybe TRBD2 (6 bases). CDR3 length: 14 residues. Trimming cost V 10 bases and J 5 bases, with 20 bases left between them. The germline CDR1 and CDR2 sequences are SNHLY and FYNNEI. For the CDR3, the DNA is TGTGCCATCCACCGCGGGGCCTCTTCGGAGACCCAGTACTTC. As protein: CAIHRGASSETQYF.

The chain uses TRBV9 and TRBJ2-7, with TRBD1 identical over 7 bases. Germline V gene sequence: CDR1 SGDLS, CDR2 YYNGEE. V shed 3 bases, J shed 1 base, and the junction held 10 bases outside the gene matches. This CDR3 is built from 16 residues. The CDR3 DNA is TGTGCCAGCAGCGATGGGGACAGCCAATTTTCCTACGAGCAGTACTTC. This translates into CASSDGDSQFSYEQYF. Full variable domain (remainder filled in from reference TRBV9 and TRBJ2-7): DSGVTQTPKHLITATGQRVTLRCSPRSGDLSVYWYQQSLDQGLQFLIQYYNGEERAKGNILERFSAQQFPDLHSELNLSSLELGDSALYFCASSDGDSQFSYEQYFGPGTRLTVT.

The rearrangement links TRBV12-5 to TRBJ2-1; the match to TRBD2 covers 10 bases. V was pared by 0 bases and J by 7 bases, with 12 bases of the junction left unmatched. This CDR3 is built from 18 residues. The V gene's germline CDR1 is LGHNT and CDR2 FRNRAP. The chain's CDR3 is CASGLVLSASGGANEQFF. CDR3 bases: TGTGCTAGTGGTTTGGTACTCTCGGCCAGCGGGGGGGCTAATGAGCAGTTCTTC. The whole variable domain, filled in from reference TRBV12-5 and TRBJ2-1, reads DARVTQTPRHKVTEMGQEVTMRCQPILGHNTVFWYRQTMMQGLELLAYFRNRAPLDDSGMPKDRFSAEMPDATLATLKIQPSEPRDSAVYFCASGLVLSASGGANEQFFGPGTRLTVL.

The V and J genes are TRBV7-3 and TRBJ2-7; 7 nucleotides agree with TRBD2. V shed 4 bases and J 2 bases; nucleotides not matched to a gene: 5. This CDR3 region has 14 residues. The germline CDR1 and CDR2 sequences are SGHTA and FQGTGA. CDR3 nucleotide sequence: TGTGCCAGCAGCTATAACGGGGGGACCTACGAGCAGTACTTC. Protein sequence: CASSYNGGTYEQYF. Looking up the rest from reference TRBV7-3 and TRBJ2-7 gives the full variable domain: GAGVSQTPSNKVTEKGKYVELRCDPISGHTALYWYRQSLGQGPEFLIYFQGTGAADDSGLPNDRFFAVRPEGSVSTLKIQRTERGDSAVYLCASSYNGGTYEQYFGPGTRLTVT.

V usage is TRBV9 and J usage is TRBJ2-3, with D possibly being TRBD2 (5 bases). Germline CDR1 and CDR2: SGDLS and YYNGEE. Deletions cut 7 bases from V and 1 base from J, with 16 bases between. The CDR3 is 15 residues long. In nucleotides, the CDR3 is TGTGCCAGCGCCAAGGGAGAAACAGGCACAGATACGCAGTATTTT. Its translation is CASAKGETGTDTQYF.

The chain recombines TRBV7-6 with TRBJ1-1, with TRBD1 matching 7 bases. The CDR3 has 15 amino acids. Unmatched junction bases numbered 5, after V lost 4 bases and J lost 0 bases. Germline V gene data show CDR1 as SGHVS and CDR2 as FNYEAQ. The CDR3 loop is CASSSQGQLNTEAFF. In nucleotides, the CDR3 is TGTGCCAGCAGCTCACAGGGACAGCTGAACACTGAAGCTTTCTTT.